What follows are 20 T cell receptor beta chains derived from one specimen sequenced in a study of blood T cell repertoires in COVID-19. Repertoires were generated with immunoSEQ multiplex PCR, while TCRdb's copy carries only in-frame clones and drops some. The sample has almost 350,000 clones, about 92% seen once. Sample: peripheral blood. Receptors originate from a woman aged 55-69 years with COVID-19, enrolled during active disease.

The chain carries TRBV14 and TRBJ1-2; D not certain. Germline CDR1 and CDR2: SGHDN and FVKESK. The germline V and J ends were trimmed by 4 bases and 5 bases, with 17 bases remaining between them. This CDR3 has 15 residues. CDR3 loop: CASSLTGRPDYGYTF. As DNA, the CDR3 is TGTGCCAGCAGCCTTACGGGGAGACCTGATTATGGCTACACCTTC. Looking up the rest from reference TRBV14 and TRBJ1-2 gives the full variable domain: EAGVTQFPSHSVIEKGQTVTLRCDPISGHDNLYWYRRVMGKEIKFLLHFVKESKQDESGMPNNRFLAERTGGTYSTLKVQPAELEDSGVYFCASSLTGRPDYGYTFGSGTRLTVV.

The chain uses TRBV5-1 and TRBJ2-2; weak D call: TRBD1 (6 bases). The CDR3 is 15 residues long. Germline CDR1 reads SGHRS; CDR2 reads YFSETQ. Trimming took 6 bases from V and 0 from J, leaving 12 bases between them. The CDR3 DNA sequence: TGCGCCAGCACTTCAACAGGGACGAACACCGGGGAGCTGTTTTTT. Translated: CASTSTGTNTGELFF.

This rearrangement joins TRBV3-1 (or the pseudogene TRBV3-2) to TRBJ1-1; TRBD1 is a possible D gene (6 bases). With 4 bases removed from V and 0 bases from J, the gap between germline ends came to 12 bases. This CDR3 has 15 residues. Germline V gene sequence: CDR1 LGHDT, CDR2 YNNKEL (reference sequence). The CDR3 here is CASSPLGQLNTEAFF. The CDR3 region has the DNA TGTGCCAGCAGCCCCCTCGGACAGTTGAACACTGAAGCTTTCTTT.

V usage is TRBV4-2 and J usage is TRBJ2-7, with 13 nucleotides matching TRBD2. Germline V gene lookup returns CDR1 LGHNA and CDR2 YNFKEQ. CDR3 length: 15 residues. The ends lost 4 bases at V and 3 bases at J; junction bases unmatched: 3. The CDR3 here is CASSLLAGGNYEQYF. In DNA, the CDR3 is TGTGCCAGCAGCCTACTAGCGGGGGGGAACTACGAGCAGTACTTC.

This rearrangement joins TRBV29-1 to TRBJ2-1; TRBD1 matches at 7 bases. The CDR3 loop spans 13 amino acids. CDR1 and CDR2 (germline): SQVTM, ANQGSEA. The V segment lost 7 bases and the J segment 4 bases; nucleotides outside the gene matches: 7. This CDR3 is CSESRQGYNEQFF. CDR3 DNA sequence: TGCAGCGAGTCCCGACAGGGTTACAATGAGCAGTTCTTC.

The V call is TRBV7-9, the J call TRBJ1-6; D not certain. The CDR3 runs 13 residues. The V and J ends lost 6 bases and 8 bases respectively, with 11 bases between them. The germline gives CDR1 SEHNR, CDR2 FQNEAQ (reference sequence). The CDR3 DNA follows: TGTGCCAGCAGGAGACAAGTTTATTCACCCCTCCACTTT. Protein sequence: CASRRQVYSPLHF.

The chain joins TRBV19 to TRBJ1-4; no firm D call. The CDR3 covers 14 residues. V lost 3 bases, J lost 8 bases, and 13 bases lay in between. Germline V lookup: CDR1 LNHDA, CDR2 SQIVND (reference sequence). CDR3 in amino acids: CASSIPGLGEKLFF. The CDR3 DNA follows: TGTGCCAGTAGTATCCCAGGACTGGGGGAAAAACTGTTTTTT.

The V and J genes are TRBV4-2 and TRBJ1-2; TRBD1 is a possible D gene (5 bases). The CDR3 length is 15 residues. The germline gives CDR1 LGHNA, CDR2 YNFKEQ. V shed 4 bases and J shed 8 bases, with 20 bases lying between them. This chain's CDR3 is CASSRDAGNWGGYTF. CDR3 sequence (DNA): TGTGCCAGCAGCCGGGATGCGGGGAACTGGGGCGGCTACACCTTC.

V usage is TRBV18 and J usage is TRBJ1-2, with a weak D call TRBD1 (6 bases). Trimming pared 3 bases from V and 4 bases from J, leaving 15 bases between. Germline CDR1 and CDR2: KGHSH and LQKENI. The CDR3 loop spans 15 amino acids. The chain's CDR3 is CASSPPGGFGYGYTF. DNA of the CDR3: TGTGCCAGCTCACCTCCGGGGGGCTTTGGCTATGGCTACACCTTC.

The sample holds a few counts of this clone. The chain is built from TRBV5-1 and TRBJ2-2; D is unresolved. Between the trimmed V and J ends, which lost 0 bases and 4 bases, there was a span of 7 bases. The CDR3 is 14 residues long. Looked up from germline, CDR1 is SGHRS and CDR2 is YFSETQ. The DNA for the CDR3 is TGCGCCAGCAGCTTGGATCTAATCACCGGGGAGCTGTTTTTT. Translated: CASSLDLITGELFF.

V gene TRBV5-1 combines with J gene TRBJ1-1; D perhaps matches TRBD1 (6 bases). Trimming removed 3 bases at V and 0 bases at J, with 15 bases between. The CDR3 has 16 amino acids. Looked up from germline, CDR1 is SGHRS and CDR2 is YFSETQ. DNA for the CDR3: TGCGCCAGCAGCTCCGGCCGACAGGTGATGAACACTGAAGCTTTCTTT. Translating it yields CASSSGRQVMNTEAFF.

V usage is TRBV30 and J usage is TRBJ1-2; D is perhaps TRBD1 (6 bases). Germline V lookup: CDR1 GTSNPN, CDR2 SVGIG (reference sequence). Trimming took 4 bases from V and 7 from J, leaving 22 bases between them. The CDR3 consists of 15 residues. The CDR3 here is CAWTLYGGADAGYTF. The CDR3 DNA reads TGTGCCTGGACGCTTTACGGGGGGGCGGATGCTGGCTACACCTTC.

In nucleotides, the CDR3 is TGTGCCAGCAGCCCAGACAGGGGTTCCTACGAGCAGTACTTC. Protein product: CASSPDRGSYEQYF. This chain joins TRBV3-1 (or the pseudogene TRBV3-2) and TRBJ2-7; TRBD1 aligns across 8 bases. This CDR3 is built from 14 residues. After removal of 4 bases from V and 1 base from J, the junction contained 3 bases not matched to a gene. Germline CDR1 LGHDT, CDR2 YNNKEL (reference sequence).

This clone occurred many times. The chain couples TRBV25-1 to TRBJ1-1; D possibly corresponds to TRBD1 (6 bases). This CDR3 has 18 residues. Trimming took 0 bases from V and 0 from J, leaving 17 bases between them. Per germline, CDR1 MGHDK and CDR2 SYGVNS. CDR3 coding DNA: TGTGCCAGCAGTGAATACGCTAGGACAGACACCATGAACACTGAAGCTTTCTTT. Protein: CASSEYARTDTMNTEAFF.

The rearrangement links TRBV27 to TRBJ1-2; 7 nucleotides match TRBD1. J lost 6 bases, V lost 6 bases, and 7 bases had no gene match. Germline lookup yields CDR1 MNHEY and CDR2 SMNVEV (reference sequence). The CDR3 covers 13 residues. Here the CDR3 DNA reads TGTGCCAGCAGACGACAGGGTACGCATGGCTACACCTTC. Residues: CASRRQGTHGYTF.

The V and J genes are TRBV5-8 and TRBJ1-2; D is undetermined. The CDR3 has 14 residues. Germline assignment: CDR1 SGHTS and CDR2 YDEGEE. Trimming shortened V by 6 bases and J by 5 bases, and 17 bases separated the two germline ends. The CDR3, as DNA: TGTGCCAGCATCCTAGCCGTAGGGCCTTATGGCTACACCTTC. It codes for CASILAVGPYGYTF.

The rearrangement joins TRBV7-6 to TRBJ1-6; tentative D call: TRBD1 (6 bases). The CDR3 has 15 residues. V lost 5 bases and J 9 bases, leaving 17 bases between the germline ends. The germline CDR1 and CDR2 sequences are SGHVS and FNYEAQ. DNA of the CDR3: TGTGCCAGCAGCACAACAGGGTCGGGGATTTCACCCCTCCACTTT. This sequence encodes CASSTTGSGISPLHF.

The rearrangement links TRBV14 to TRBJ2-3; 11 positions agree with TRBD2. This CDR3 contains 18 residues. V gave up 4 bases and J gave up 2 bases; unmatched junction bases: 11. Germline loops: CDR1 SGHDN, CDR2 FVKESK. CDR3 in amino acids: CASSPRLLAGAYTDTQYF. In DNA form, the CDR3 reads TGTGCCAGCAGCCCGAGGCTACTAGCGGGGGCCTACACAGATACGCAGTATTTT.

The chain employs TRBV3-1 (or the pseudogene TRBV3-2) and TRBJ1-2; no firm D call. The CDR3 contains 14 residues. Deletions cut 5 bases from V and 5 bases from J, with 15 bases between. CDR1 and CDR2 (germline): LGHDT, YNNKEL (reference sequence). This CDR3 reads CASSVRAKEYGYTF. The CDR3 DNA is TGTGCCAGCAGCGTGAGGGCTAAGGAGTATGGCTACACCTTC.

The V and J genes are TRBV6-5 and TRBJ1-5; 7 bases line up with TRBD1. Germline V gene lookup returns CDR1 MNHEY and CDR2 SVGAGI. J was trimmed by 2 bases and V by 6 bases; bases with no gene match: 7. The CDR3 loop spans 15 amino acids. CDR3 amino acids: CASRNNRGGNQPQHF. CDR3 in DNA: TGTGCCAGCAGAAACAACAGGGGTGGCAATCAGCCCCAGCATTTT.